These 3 T cell receptor beta chains were all obtained from the same sample, sequenced in a study of blood T cell repertoires in COVID-19 (TCRdb year 2020). The method was the immunoSEQ multiplex PCR assay. The table comes from immuneACCESS by way of TCRdb, which keeps in-frame sequences with V and J called. Part of the clones is missing from these tables; in studies checked, under half for an unresolved V gene and the rest for unknown reasons. Here the sample has 90,000 to 100,000 clones; 87% occur a single time. Approximately 15% of the sample is held by the ten biggest clonotypes. The specimen sequenced was peripheral blood. These receptors originate from a human donor in a cohort sampled during active COVID-19.

The genes are TRBV2 and TRBJ2-3; 8 positions match TRBD2. CDR3 length equals 14 residues. J lost 3 bases, V lost 7 bases, and 6 bases had no gene match. Per the germline V gene, CDR1 is SNHLY and CDR2 is FYNNEI. The CDR3 protein is CASNTGGLTDTQYF. In DNA, the CDR3 is TGTGCCAGCAACACGGGGGGGCTTACAGATACGCAGTATTTT.

A word on this clone: The sample contains more than one DNA sequence encoding this CDR3. The genes are TRBV5-1 and TRBJ2-7; 8 nucleotides match TRBD2. The germline V gene encodes CDR1 SGHRS and CDR2 YFSETQ. Trimming at V came to 4 bases and at J to 3 bases, leaving 9 bases not matched to a gene. The length of the CDR3 is 15 residues. CDR3 sequence (DNA): TGCGCCAGCAGCCCCCGGGGCAGCGGGAGCTACGAGCAGTACTTC. Translating gives CASSPRGSGSYEQYF.

The CDR3 region is CASSEYSEMNTEAFF. The CDR3 DNA follows: TGTGCCAGCAGTGAATATTCGGAGATGAACACTGAAGCTTTCTTT. This chain uses TRBV6-1 with TRBJ1-1; D remains unclear. The length of the CDR3 is 15 residues. Germline CDR1 MNHNS, CDR2 SASEGT. Trimming shortened V by 2 bases and J by 0 bases, and 10 bases separated the two germline ends.